A single sample is the source of the 26 T cell receptor beta chains below, sequenced in a study of response to subunit inactivated influenza vaccine. TCRdb re-called the RT-PCR reads through MiXCR, storing one row per CDR3 protein. This table holds 530,000 or so distinct CDR3 sequences, about 11% found once. This material consisted of PBMCs from blood, taken on the day of vaccination. These receptor sequences come from a man aged 45-65 years who received an inactivated influenza vaccine.

In its sample, this clonotype was seen a few times. This sequence joins TRBV7-2 and TRBJ2-1; TRBD2 agrees at 16 bases. The CDR3 has 16 amino acids. Germline V lookup: CDR1 SGHTA, CDR2 FQGNSA. Germline trimming cut 3 bases from V and 6 bases from J; bases unmatched to any gene: 2. In DNA, the CDR3 is TGTGCCAGCAGCTTCGGGACTAGCGGGAGGGCCAATGAGCAGTTCTTC. Translating it yields CASSFGTSGRANEQFF. Full variable domain (remainder filled in from reference TRBV7-2 and TRBJ2-1): GAGVSQSPSNKVTEKGKDVELRCDPISGHTALYWYRQSLGQGLEFLIYFQGNSAPDKSGLPSDRFSAERTGGSVSTLTIQRTQQEDSAVYLCASSFGTSGRANEQFFGPGTRLTVL.

This chain links TRBV5-1 with TRBJ1-2; D is unresolved. Trimming shortened V by 0 bases and J by 4 bases, and 13 bases separated the two germline ends. Germline V CDR1 and CDR2: SGHRS, YFSETQ. The CDR3 length is 15 residues. The CDR3 sequence is CASSLDPRTGYGYTF. The CDR3 coding sequence is TGCGCCAGCAGCTTGGATCCGAGGACGGGCTATGGCTACACCTTC.

This clonotype was seen more than once but under ten times. At one boundary the junction diverges from the germline segment, which might be a read error. This sequence joins TRBV7-9 and TRBJ2-3; 11 bases are shared with TRBD1. Germline assignment: CDR1 SEHNR and CDR2 FQNEAQ (reference sequence). The CDR3 length is 17 residues. The CDR3: CASSLGGRTGGTDTQYF. Written as DNA, the CDR3 is TGTGCCAGCAGCTTAGGGGGACGGACAGGGGGCACTGATACGCAGTATTTT.

This clonotype was counted between two and nine times. The chain has TRBV4-2 and TRBJ2-3; TRBD2 agrees at 9 bases. V was clipped by 1 base and J by 3 bases; unmatched bases: 5. Germline V lookup: CDR1 LGHNA, CDR2 YNFKEQ. The CDR3 extends over 16 amino acids. Written as DNA, the CDR3 is TGTGCCAGCAGCCAAGTGCTAGCGGGGTTGACAGATACGCAGTATTTT. Its protein is CASSQVLAGLTDTQYF.

Comment on this clonotype: A much larger clone differs by one base, so this may be a read error. The V call is TRBV7-2, the J call TRBJ2-7; D is perhaps TRBD1 (6 bases). Germline V gene sequence: CDR1 SGHTA, CDR2 FQGNSA. The CDR3 has 13 amino acids. V shed 5 bases and J shed 6 bases, with 14 bases lying between them. CDR3 sequence: CASSPLQGFEQYF. CDR3 nucleotides: TGTGCCAGCAGCCCCTTACAGGGCTTCGAGCAGTACTTC. The full variable domain, with the rest looked up from reference TRBV7-2 and TRBJ2-7, is GAGVSQSPSNKVTEKGKDVELRCDPISGHTALYWYRQSLGQGLEFLIYFQGNSAPDKSGLPSDRFSAERTGGSVSTLTIQRTQQEDSAVYLCASSPLQGFEQYFGPGTRLTVT.

This clonotype was recorded a few times. The chain links TRBV7-2 to TRBJ1-5; D perhaps matches TRBD1 (6 bases). Germline V gene lookup returns CDR1 SGHTA and CDR2 FQGNSA. Trimming left V 1 base short and J 7 bases short, with 14 bases between. The CDR3 runs 15 residues. The CDR3 loop reads CASSLGGAGGQPQHF. Here the CDR3 DNA reads TGTGCCAGCAGCTTAGGGGGGGCCGGGGGGCAGCCCCAGCATTTT.

The chain employs TRBV15 and TRBJ2-1; D gene uncertain. CDR1 and CDR2 (germline): LNHNV, YYDKDF (reference sequence). The CDR3 runs to 13 residues. V lost 1 base, J lost 2 bases, and 3 bases lay in between. The CDR3 reads CATSRAAYNEQFF. The CDR3 coding sequence is TGTGCCACCAGCAGAGCGGCCTACAATGAGCAGTTCTTC.

The V call is TRBV20-1, the J call TRBJ2-3; TRBD2 might be the D (5 bases). V was cut by 1 base and J by 3 bases, with 14 bases left in between. The length of the CDR3 is 15 residues. CDR1 and CDR2 (germline): DFQATT, SNEGSKA (reference sequence). The CDR3 loop is CSARAQRRDTDTQYF. CDR3 in DNA: TGCAGTGCTAGAGCCCAAAGACGGGATACAGATACGCAGTATTTT.

This clonotype was counted between two and nine times. The V and J genes are TRBV6-1 and TRBJ2-3; 12 bases match TRBD2. After removal of 7 bases from V and 2 bases from J, the junction contained 7 bases not matched to a gene. CDR1 is MNHNS and CDR2 is SASEGT in the germline V gene. The CDR3 totals 16 residues. The CDR3 reads CASKRLAGVNTDTQYF. The CDR3 DNA is TGTGCCAGCAAGAGACTAGCGGGAGTCAACACAGATACGCAGTATTTT.

The rearrangement links TRBV7-2 to TRBJ1-3, with a possible D match to TRBD1 (6 bases). Germline-derived CDR1 and CDR2 are SGHTA and FQGNSA. Trimming took 1 base from V and 0 from J, leaving 10 bases between them. This CDR3 has 16 amino acids. The CDR3 spells CASSLVGHVSGNTIYF. The CDR3 nucleotides read TGTGCCAGCAGCTTAGTGGGACATGTCTCTGGAAACACCATATATTTT.

There are a few counts of this clonotype. The chain recombines TRBV20-1 with TRBJ2-7; 8 bases are shared with TRBD2. Germline lookup yields CDR1 DFQATT and CDR2 SNEGSKA (reference sequence). V lost 5 bases and J lost 4; bases outside the gene matches: 13. This CDR3 spans 15 amino acids. The CDR3 region has the DNA TGCAGTGCTCGCGGCAGTGGACTAGCCCAATACGAGCAGTACTTC. It is translated as CSARGSGLAQYEQYF.

This clonotype was counted between two and nine times. The chain joins TRBV25-1 to TRBJ2-6, with D maybe TRBD2 (5 bases). V lost 2 bases and J lost 0, with 14 bases in between. The length of the CDR3 is 18 residues. The V gene's germline CDR1 is MGHDK and CDR2 SYGVNS. The CDR3 coding sequence is TGTGCCAGCAGTGAACCGAGGACGGGATTCTCTGGGGCCAACGTCCTGACTTTC. Amino acid sequence: CASSEPRTGFSGANVLTF.

A few counts support this clonotype. The chain has TRBV7-9 and TRBJ2-5, with TRBD2 matching over 9 bases. Per germline, CDR1 SEHNR and CDR2 FQNEAQ (reference sequence). CDR3 length: 16 amino acids. V lost 1 base, J lost 2 bases, and 5 bases stayed unmatched. CDR3 DNA: TGTGCCAGCAGCTTAGAACGAGCGGGAGGACAAGAGACCCAGTACTTC. Protein product: CASSLERAGGQETQYF.

This chain connects TRBV7-6 to TRBJ2-2; 7 positions agree with TRBD1. There are 15 residues in the CDR3. CDR1 and CDR2 from the germline V gene are SGHVS and FNYEAQ. Unmatched junction bases numbered 8, after V lost 6 bases and J lost 4 bases. The CDR3 coding sequence is TGTGCCAGCAGGTTGGCCTCAGGGGGCACCGGGGAGCTGTTTTTT. Translated: CASRLASGGTGELFF.

V and J are TRBV2 and TRBJ1-6; D unresolved. The length of the CDR3 is 15 residues. The germline V gene has CDR1 SNHLY and CDR2 FYNNEI. Trimming left V 2 bases short and J 11 bases short, with 16 bases between. CDR3 in amino acids: CASSERRAKGPPLHF. CDR3 coding DNA: TGTGCCAGCAGTGAAAGGAGGGCCAAAGGGCCACCCCTCCACTTT.

This sequence joins TRBV12-3 or TRBV12-4 and TRBJ2-7, with D possibly matching TRBD1 (5 bases). The CDR3 extends over 14 amino acids. Trimming removed 3 bases at V and 3 bases at J, with 12 bases between. The CDR3: CASSLPGPDYEQYF. The CDR3 region has the DNA TGTGCCAGCAGTTTGCCAGGGCCGGACTACGAGCAGTACTTC.

This clonotype was recorded at least ten times. This sequence joins TRBV24-1 and TRBJ2-3, with TRBD2 matching over 13 bases. The CDR3 is made up of 16 amino acids. V lost 3 bases to trimming and J lost 4 bases; unmatched junction nucleotides: 3. Germline-derived CDR1 and CDR2 are KGHDR and SFDVKD. The CDR3 DNA is TGTGCCACCAGTGATGCGGGGACTAGCGGGGCAGATACGCAGTATTTT. This translates into CATSDAGTSGADTQYF.

CDR3: CAKGAEAGYTF. The CDR3 coding sequence is TGTGCCAAGGGGGCAGAAGCGGGCTACACCTTC. V gene TRBV30 combines with J gene TRBJ1-2, with 7 nucleotides matching TRBD1. Losses at the gene ends were 8 bases for V and 8 bases for J; bases not matched to a gene: 8. Germline V CDR1 and CDR2: GTSNPN, SVGIG (reference sequence). This CDR3 comprises 11 residues.

This clonotype was seen at least ten times. V and J are TRBV4-3 and TRBJ2-5; D ambiguous. This CDR3 region has 15 residues. From germline, CDR1 is LGHNA and CDR2 YSLEER. Trimming removed 0 bases from V and 2 bases from J, with 10 bases in between. The CDR3 coding sequence is TGCGCCAGCAGCCAAGACGGTAGGATACAAGAGACCCAGTACTTC. Translated, it gives CASSQDGRIQETQYF.

The sample holds many counts of this clonotype. This chain links TRBV11-2 with TRBJ2-1, with 10 bases matching TRBD2. J gave up 6 bases and V 1 base, and 3 bases lay outside the gene matches. The CDR3 loop spans 15 amino acids. Germline V CDR1 and CDR2: SGHAT, FQNNGV. The CDR3 region is CASSLASSGSNEQFF. As DNA, the CDR3 is TGTGCCAGCAGCTTAGCGTCTAGCGGGAGCAATGAGCAGTTCTTC. The full variable domain, its missing parts supplied by reference TRBV11-2 and TRBJ2-1, is EAGVAQSPRYKIIEKRQSVAFWCNPISGHATLYWYQQILGQGPKLLIQFQNNGVVDDSQLPKDRFSAERLKGVDSTLKIQPAKLEDSAVYLCASSLASSGSNEQFFGPGTRLTVL.

This clonotype came up many times. The genes are TRBV29-1 and TRBJ1-2; D unresolved. Germline V gene data show CDR1 as SQVTM and CDR2 as ANQGSEA. This CDR3 spans 11 amino acids. The V and J ends lost 4 bases and 8 bases respectively, with 11 bases between them. CDR3 loop: CSVGRPSGYTF. As DNA, the CDR3 is TGCAGCGTTGGGAGACCTAGCGGCTACACCTTC. The variable domain in full, with the rest retrieved from reference TRBV29-1 and TRBJ1-2, is SAVISQKPSRDICQRGTSLTIQCQVDSQVTMMFWYRQQPGQSLTLIATANQGSEATYESGFVIDKFPISRPNLTFSTLTVSNMSPEDSSIYLCSVGRPSGYTFGSGTRLTVV.

This clonotype was recorded a few times. The CDR3 is CASSPDREKAFF. CDR3 DNA sequence: TGTGCCAGCAGTCCGGACAGGGAAAAAGCTTTCTTT. V is TRBV6-2 or TRBV6-3 and J is TRBJ1-1; 8 bases map to TRBD1. CDR3 length: 12 amino acids. Per germline, CDR1 MNHEY and CDR2 SVGEGT. The J segment lost 9 bases and the V segment lost 5 bases, leaving 5 bases of the junction unmatched.

This clonotype was seen repeatedly, ten times or more. The rearrangement uses TRBV2 and TRBJ2-2; D unresolved. The length of the CDR3 is 13 residues. Trimming took 6 bases from V and 5 from J, leaving 10 bases between them. Germline V gives CDR1 SNHLY, CDR2 FYNNEI. The CDR3 bases are TGTGCCAGCAGGCAAGGTTCAACCGGGGAGCTGTTTTTT. Its protein is CASRQGSTGELFF.

A few counts support this clonotype. The chain combines TRBV5-1 with TRBJ1-4, with 7 positions matching TRBD1. There are 14 residues in the CDR3. Trimming at V came to 2 bases and at J to 6 bases, leaving 4 bases not matched to a gene. Germline V gene sequence: CDR1 SGHRS, CDR2 YFSETQ. CDR3 sequence: CASSFPGGDEKLFF. The CDR3 coding sequence is TGCGCCAGCAGCTTCCCAGGGGGTGATGAAAAACTGTTTTTT.

This clonotype appeared a few times. The rearrangement joins TRBV9 to TRBJ2-2; D not certain. CDR1 is SGDLS and CDR2 is YYNGEE in the germline V gene. V lost 4 bases and J lost 1, with 11 bases in between. This CDR3 has 15 amino acids. This CDR3 is CASSPTRQNTGELFF. CDR3 nucleotides: TGTGCCAGCAGCCCGACACGACAGAACACCGGGGAGCTGTTTTTT. The full variable domain, with the rest looked up from reference TRBV9 and TRBJ2-2, is DSGVTQTPKHLITATGQRVTLRCSPRSGDLSVYWYQQSLDQGLQFLIQYYNGEERAKGNILERFSAQQFPDLHSELNLSSLELGDSALYFCASSPTRQNTGELFFGEGSRLTVL.

The rearrangement links TRBV29-1 to TRBJ2-7; 7 bases are a match to TRBD2. The CDR3 spans 14 residues. Germline loops: CDR1 SQVTM, CDR2 ANQGSEA. With V trimmed by 1 base and J by 4 bases, 7 bases remained unmatched. In nucleotides, the CDR3 is TGCAGCGTTGAAGTTGCGGGAGATACGTACGAGCAGTACTTC. This encodes CSVEVAGDTYEQYF.